This T cell receptor (beta chain) was observed in a study of T cells in Graves' hyperthyroidism and ophthalmopathy. Findings and limits, study-wide: In the blood, most expanded thyroid clonotypes above 0.001 appeared as well.

TCR beta CDR3 regions were amplified from RNA. HTBI primers were the set used in a first-round RT-PCR of the TCR CDR3. MiXCR, applied by TCRdb to the multiplex PCR reads, yields one record per CDR3 protein. Here the sample spans about 520,000 distinct CDR3 sequences, roughly a quarter being singletons. This clonotype was seen repeatedly, ten times or more. Its antigen is unidentified. The germline V gene has CDR1 MNHNS and CDR2 SASEGT. V was shortened by 0 bases and J by 4 bases, with 13 bases between the two germline ends. The CDR3 runs 15 residues. The sequence was collected from a woman younger than 45 with Graves' ophthalmopathy. The specimen sequenced was blood. The rearrangement links TRBV6-1 to TRBJ2-7; no clear D gene. CDR3 in amino acids: CASSEAAVHGYEQYF. For the CDR3, the DNA is TGTGCCAGCAGTGAAGCGGCAGTCCACGGGTACGAGCAGTACTTC.